The 6 T cell receptor beta chains listed next were all sequenced from one sample in a study of cytomegalovirus exposure and HLA in healthy donors (dated by TCRdb to about 2017). Library construction relied on the immunoSEQ multiplex PCR assay. For the multiplex PCR, a mixture combining 60 forward primers for TCR Vbeta segments and 13 reverse primers for TCR Jbeta segments was used. TCRdb carries this immuneACCESS record with in-frame sequences only. Its versions omit some clonotypes, under half of them owing to an unresolved V gene in the studies checked, with the rest unexplained. The sample contains around 92,000 clones, about 70% of them found a single time. Roughly 3% of the sample lies in the top ten. Sample: PBMCs. The receptors derive from a female donor in good health and CMV-seropositive.

This chain joins TRBV6-5 and TRBJ1-2; D call uncertain. From germline, CDR1 is MNHEY and CDR2 SVGAGI. Trimming shortened V by 3 bases and J by 3 bases, and 11 bases separated the two germline ends. This CDR3 comprises 14 residues. The CDR3 DNA reads as TGTGCCAGCAGTTATTCCCCATTAGACTATGGCTACACCTTC. Translation: CASSYSPLDYGYTF.

The rearrangement uses TRBV9 and TRBJ2-2; D perhaps matches TRBD1 (5 bases). CDR1 and CDR2 from the germline V gene are SGDLS and YYNGEE. Trimming shortened V by 4 bases and J by 4 bases, and 14 bases separated the two germline ends. The CDR3 totals 15 residues. The CDR3 sequence is CASSSLGPGTGELFF. CDR3 coding DNA: TGTGCCAGCAGCTCCCTGGGGCCCGGCACCGGGGAGCTGTTTTTT.

The chain has TRBV18 and TRBJ1-2; 9 bases align to TRBD1. CDR1 KGHSH and CDR2 LQKENI come from the germline V gene. This CDR3 region has 16 residues. V was pared by 2 bases and J by 8 bases, with 12 bases of the junction left unmatched. The CDR3 DNA sequence: TGTGCCAGCTCACCATATTCCGGGACAGGGTACGAAGGCTACACCTTC. The encoded protein is CASSPYSGTGYEGYTF.

A single count supports this clone. The rearrangement joins TRBV13 to TRBJ2-7; no definite D call. With 3 bases removed from V and 3 bases from J, the gap between germline ends came to 3 bases. The length of the CDR3 is 11 residues. CDR1 and CDR2 from the germline V gene are PRHDT and FYEKMQ (reference sequence). CDR3 coding DNA: TGTGCCAGCAGCTTCAGCTACGAGCAGTACTTC. Translation gives CASSFSYEQYF.

J is TRBJ2-7 and V is TRBV5-4; tentatively, D is TRBD2 (6 bases). This CDR3 is built from 16 residues. Trimming took off 4 bases at V and 0 bases at J, with 17 bases between the two ends. Per the germline V gene, CDR1 is SGHNT and CDR2 is YYREEE (reference sequence). The CDR3 bases are TGTGCCAGCAGCCCCTCATTGGGGGGAACCTCCTACGAGCAGTACTTC. Its translation is CASSPSLGGTSYEQYF.

The CDR3 loop is CASSGPTDTSTDTQYF. CDR3 nucleotide sequence: TGTGCCAGCAGCGGACCGACAGACACTAGCACAGATACGCAGTATTTT. The chain recombines TRBV9 with TRBJ2-3, with D perhaps TRBD1 (5 bases). The germline V gene encodes CDR1 SGDLS and CDR2 YYNGEE. The CDR3 covers 16 residues. Trimming cost V 3 bases and J 0 bases, with 14 bases left between them.